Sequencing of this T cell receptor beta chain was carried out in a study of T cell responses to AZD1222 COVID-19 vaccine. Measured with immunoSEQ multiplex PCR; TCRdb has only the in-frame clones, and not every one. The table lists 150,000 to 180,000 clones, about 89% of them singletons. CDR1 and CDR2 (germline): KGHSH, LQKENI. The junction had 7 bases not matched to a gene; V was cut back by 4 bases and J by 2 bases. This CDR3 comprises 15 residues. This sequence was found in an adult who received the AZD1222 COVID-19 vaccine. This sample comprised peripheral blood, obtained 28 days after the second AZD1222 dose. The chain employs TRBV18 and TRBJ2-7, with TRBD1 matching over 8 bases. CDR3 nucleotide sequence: TGTGCCAGCTCACTATCGAGGACAGGGACCTACGAGCAGTACTTC. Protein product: CASSLSRTGTYEQYF.